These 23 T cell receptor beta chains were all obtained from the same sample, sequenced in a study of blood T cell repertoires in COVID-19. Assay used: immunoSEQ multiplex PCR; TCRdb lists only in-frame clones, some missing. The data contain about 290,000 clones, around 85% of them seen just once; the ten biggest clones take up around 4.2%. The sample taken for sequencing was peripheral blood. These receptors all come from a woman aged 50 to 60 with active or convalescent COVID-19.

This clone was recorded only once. The CDR3 reads CASSARTSGISWEQFF. In DNA form, the CDR3 reads TGTGCCAGCAGTGCCAGGACTAGCGGGATTTCTTGGGAGCAGTTCTTC. V gene TRBV6-1 combines with J gene TRBJ2-1; 12 bases align to TRBD2. CDR3 length: 16 amino acids. The germline CDR1 and CDR2 sequences are MNHNS and SASEGT. J gave up 10 bases and V 4 bases, and 11 bases lay outside the gene matches.

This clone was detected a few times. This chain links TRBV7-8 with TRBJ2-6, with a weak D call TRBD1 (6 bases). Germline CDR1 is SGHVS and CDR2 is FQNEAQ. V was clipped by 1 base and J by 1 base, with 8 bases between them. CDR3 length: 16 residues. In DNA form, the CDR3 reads TGTGCCAGCAGCTTAGGCCAGGGGTCTGGGGCCAACGTCCTGACTTTC. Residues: CASSLGQGSGANVLTF. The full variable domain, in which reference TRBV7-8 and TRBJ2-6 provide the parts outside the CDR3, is GAGVSQSPRYKVAKRGQDVALRCDPISGHVSLFWYQQALGQGPEFLTYFQNEAQLDKSGLPSDRFFAERPEGSVSTLKIQRTQQEDSAVYLCASSLGQGSGANVLTFGAGSRLTVL.

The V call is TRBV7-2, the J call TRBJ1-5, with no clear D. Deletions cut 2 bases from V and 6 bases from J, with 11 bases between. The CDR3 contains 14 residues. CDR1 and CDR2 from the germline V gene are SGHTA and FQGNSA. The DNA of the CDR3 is TGTGCCAGCAGCTTAAGAAATACGGGTCAGCCCCAGCATTTT. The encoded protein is CASSLRNTGQPQHF.

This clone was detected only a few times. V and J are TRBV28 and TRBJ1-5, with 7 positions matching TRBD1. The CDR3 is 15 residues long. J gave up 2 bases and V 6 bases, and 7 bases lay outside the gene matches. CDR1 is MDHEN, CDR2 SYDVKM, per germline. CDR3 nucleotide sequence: TGTGCCAGCAGACCCAGGGGGGAGGGCAATCAGCCCCAGCATTTT. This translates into CASRPRGEGNQPQHF. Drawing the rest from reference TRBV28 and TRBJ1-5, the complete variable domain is DVKVTQSSRYLVKRTGEKVFLECVQDMDHENMFWYRQDPGLGLRLIYFSYDVKMKEKGDIPEGYSVSREKKERFSLILESASTNQTSMYLCASRPRGEGNQPQHFGDGTRLSIL.

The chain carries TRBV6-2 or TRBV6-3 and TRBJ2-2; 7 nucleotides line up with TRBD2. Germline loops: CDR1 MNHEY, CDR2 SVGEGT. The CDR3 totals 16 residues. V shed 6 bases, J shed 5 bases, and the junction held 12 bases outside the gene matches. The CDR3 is CASSLLAFSGTGELFF. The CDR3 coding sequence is TGTGCCAGCAGCCTACTAGCGTTCTCGGGGACCGGGGAGCTGTTTTTT.

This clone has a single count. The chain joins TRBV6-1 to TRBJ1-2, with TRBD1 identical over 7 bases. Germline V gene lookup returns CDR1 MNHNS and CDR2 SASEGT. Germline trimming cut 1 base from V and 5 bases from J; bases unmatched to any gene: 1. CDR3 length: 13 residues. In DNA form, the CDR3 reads TGTGCCAGCAGTGAAGACAGGGGTTATGGCTACACCTTC. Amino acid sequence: CASSEDRGYGYTF.

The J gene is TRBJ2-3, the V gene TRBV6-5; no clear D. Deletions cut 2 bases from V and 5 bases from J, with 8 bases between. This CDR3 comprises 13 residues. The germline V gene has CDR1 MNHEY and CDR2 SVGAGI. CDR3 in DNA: TGTGCCAGCAGTTACGATACAGAAGATACGCAGTATTTT. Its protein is CASSYDTEDTQYF.

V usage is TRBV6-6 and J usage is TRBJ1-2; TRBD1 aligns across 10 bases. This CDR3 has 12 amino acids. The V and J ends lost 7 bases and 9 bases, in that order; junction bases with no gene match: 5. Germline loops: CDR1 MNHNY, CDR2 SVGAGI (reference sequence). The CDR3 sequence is CASNQDRGSYTF. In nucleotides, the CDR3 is TGTGCCAGCAATCAGGACAGGGGGAGCTACACCTTC.

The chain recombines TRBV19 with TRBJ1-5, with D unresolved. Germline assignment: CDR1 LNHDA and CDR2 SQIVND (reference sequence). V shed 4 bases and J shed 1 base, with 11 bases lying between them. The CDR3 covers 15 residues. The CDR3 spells CASSKAGGSNQPQHF. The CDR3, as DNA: TGTGCCAGTAGTAAGGCAGGAGGCAGCAATCAGCCCCAGCATTTT. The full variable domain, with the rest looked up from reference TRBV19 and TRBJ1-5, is DGGITQSPKYLFRKEGQNVTLSCEQNLNHDAMYWYRQDPGQGLRLIYYSQIVNDFQKGDIAEGYSVSREKKESFPLTVTSAQKNPTAFYLCASSKAGGSNQPQHFGDGTRLSIL.

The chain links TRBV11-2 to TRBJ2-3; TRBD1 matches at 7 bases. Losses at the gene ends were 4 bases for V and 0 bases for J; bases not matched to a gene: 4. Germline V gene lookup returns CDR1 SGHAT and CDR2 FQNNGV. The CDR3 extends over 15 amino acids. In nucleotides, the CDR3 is TGTGCCAGCAGCTGGACAGGATCTAGCACAGATACGCAGTATTTT. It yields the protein CASSWTGSSTDTQYF.

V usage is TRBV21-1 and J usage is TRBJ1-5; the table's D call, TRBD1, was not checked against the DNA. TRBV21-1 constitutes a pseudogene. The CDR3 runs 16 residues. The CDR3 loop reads CASSKWGQGGNQPQHF. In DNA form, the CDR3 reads TGTGCCAGCAGCAAATGGGGACAGGGGGGCAATCAGCCCCAGCATTTT.

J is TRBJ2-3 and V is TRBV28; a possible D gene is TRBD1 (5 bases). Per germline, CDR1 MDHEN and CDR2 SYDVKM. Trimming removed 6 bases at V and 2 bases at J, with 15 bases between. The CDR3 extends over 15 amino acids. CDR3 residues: CASSMWGSLTDTQYF. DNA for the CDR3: TGTGCCAGCAGCATGTGGGGCAGCCTCACAGATACGCAGTATTTT.

The CDR3 DNA is TGTGCCTGGACGAAGGGACTAGCAACAGATACGCAGTATTTT. This encodes CAWTKGLATDTQYF. V and J are TRBV30 and TRBJ2-3; 9 nucleotides agree with TRBD2. Germline V gives CDR1 GTSNPN, CDR2 SVGIG (reference sequence). This CDR3 contains 14 residues. J gave up 3 bases and V 4 bases, and 5 bases lay outside the gene matches. Looking up the rest from reference TRBV30 and TRBJ2-3 gives the full variable domain: SQTIHQWPATLVQPVGSPLSLECTVEGTSNPNLYWYRQAAGRGLQLLFYSVGIGQISSEVPQNLSASRPQDRQFILSSKKLLLSDSGFYLCAWTKGLATDTQYFGPGTRLTVL.

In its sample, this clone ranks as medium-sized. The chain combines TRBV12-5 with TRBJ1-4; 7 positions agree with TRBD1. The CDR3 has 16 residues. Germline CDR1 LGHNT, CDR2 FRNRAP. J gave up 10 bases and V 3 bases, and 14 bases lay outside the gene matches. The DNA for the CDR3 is TGTGCTAGTGGTTTCGCCGTAGGACAGGTGATTGCAAAACTGTTTTTT. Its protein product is CASGFAVGQVIAKLFF.

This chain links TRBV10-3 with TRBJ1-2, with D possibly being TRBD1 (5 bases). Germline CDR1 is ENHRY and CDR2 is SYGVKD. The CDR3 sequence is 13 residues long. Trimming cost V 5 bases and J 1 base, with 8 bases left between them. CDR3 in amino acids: CAISTQVNYGYTF. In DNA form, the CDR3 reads TGTGCCATCAGTACACAGGTTAACTATGGCTACACCTTC.

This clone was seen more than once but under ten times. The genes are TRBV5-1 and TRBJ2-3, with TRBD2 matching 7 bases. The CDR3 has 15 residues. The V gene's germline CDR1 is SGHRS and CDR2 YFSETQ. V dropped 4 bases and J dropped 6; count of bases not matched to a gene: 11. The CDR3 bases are TGCGCCAGCAGCCCCGGGGGGACGAGTTGGGATACGCAGTATTTT. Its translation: CASSPGGTSWDTQYF.

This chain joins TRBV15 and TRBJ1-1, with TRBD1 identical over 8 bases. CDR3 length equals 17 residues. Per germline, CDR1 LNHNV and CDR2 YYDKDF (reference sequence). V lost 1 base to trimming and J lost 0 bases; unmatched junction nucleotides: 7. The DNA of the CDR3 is TGTGCCACCAGCAGAGGATTGGGACAGGCCTTGAACACTGAAGCTTTCTTT. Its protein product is CATSRGLGQALNTEAFF. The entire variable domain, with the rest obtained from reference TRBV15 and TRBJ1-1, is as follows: DAMVIQNPRYQVTQFGKPVTLSCSQTLNHNVMYWYQQKSSQAPKLLFHYYDKDFNNEADTPDNFQSRRPNTSFCFLDIRSPGLGDTAMYLCATSRGLGQALNTEAFFGQGTRLTVV.

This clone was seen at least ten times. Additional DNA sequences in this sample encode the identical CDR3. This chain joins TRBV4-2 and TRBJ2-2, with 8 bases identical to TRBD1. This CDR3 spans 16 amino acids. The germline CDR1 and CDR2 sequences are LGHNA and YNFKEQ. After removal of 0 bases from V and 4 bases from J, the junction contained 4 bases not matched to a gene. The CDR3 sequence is CASSQDQGASTGELFF. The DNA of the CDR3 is TGTGCCAGCAGCCAAGACCAGGGGGCGAGCACCGGGGAGCTGTTTTTT.

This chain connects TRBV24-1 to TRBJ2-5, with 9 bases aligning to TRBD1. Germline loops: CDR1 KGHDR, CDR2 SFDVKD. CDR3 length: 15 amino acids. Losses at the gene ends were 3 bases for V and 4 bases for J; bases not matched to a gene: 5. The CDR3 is CATSDPGQGAETQYF. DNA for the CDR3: TGTGCCACCAGTGATCCGGGACAGGGTGCAGAGACCCAGTACTTC.

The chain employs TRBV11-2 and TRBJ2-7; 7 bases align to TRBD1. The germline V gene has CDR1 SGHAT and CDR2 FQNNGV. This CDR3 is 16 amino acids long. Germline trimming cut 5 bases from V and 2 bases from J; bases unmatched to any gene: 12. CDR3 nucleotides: TGTGCCAGCAGCCAGAACCTCGGGACAGCAGCCTACGAGCAGTACTTC. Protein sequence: CASSQNLGTAAYEQYF.

CDR3 nucleotide sequence: TGTGCCAGCAGTGAATCCGGGACTAGCGGTAATGAGCAGTTCTTC. As protein: CASSESGTSGNEQFF. The chain links TRBV6-1 to TRBJ2-1; 11 nucleotides align to TRBD2. In germline, CDR1 is MNHNS, CDR2 SASEGT. With V trimmed by 2 bases and J by 7 bases, 4 bases remained unmatched. The CDR3 spans 15 residues.

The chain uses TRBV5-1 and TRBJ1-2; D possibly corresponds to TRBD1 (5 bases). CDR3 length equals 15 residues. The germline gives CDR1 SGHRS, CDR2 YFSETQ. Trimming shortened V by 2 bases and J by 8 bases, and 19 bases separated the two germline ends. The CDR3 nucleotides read TGCGCCAGCAGCTTCCGGGACTTCCCCGCCGAGGGCTACACCTTC. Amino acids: CASSFRDFPAEGYTF.

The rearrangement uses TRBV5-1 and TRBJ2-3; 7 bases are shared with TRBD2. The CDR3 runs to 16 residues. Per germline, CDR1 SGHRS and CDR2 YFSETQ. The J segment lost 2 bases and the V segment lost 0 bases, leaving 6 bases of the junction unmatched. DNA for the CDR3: TGCGCCAGCAGCTTGGGAGGGGCGGGAGTCACAGATACGCAGTATTTT. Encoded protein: CASSLGGAGVTDTQYF.